These T cell receptor beta chains were read from a single sample in a study of radiation and T cells in renal cell carcinoma. Method: immunoSEQ multiplex PCR; TCRdb's copy keeps in-frame clones and lacks some. This sample yields about 61,000 clones, of which 65% to 80% are seen a single time; about 7.1% belongs to the top ten. The material was blood, obtained from a patient whose treatment included radiotherapy and nephrectomy. The receptor set was obtained from a man aged 60-69 years with renal cell carcinoma. The CDR3 runs from the conserved cysteine through the conserved F or W. Each record gives: clone size, D gene, J gene, V gene, CDR3 DNA, CDR3 protein. The D gene is left open where the match is weak. Expanded clones are given a class, and other clones once, few, many or no size at all.

size: -
D: TRBD1
J: TRBJ2-3
V: TRBV25-1
DNA: TGTGCCACCTCGGGACAGGGCATTGATACGCAGTATTTT
CDR3: CATSGQGIDTQYF

size: -
D: -
J: TRBJ1-2
V: TRBV7-2
DNA: TGTGCCAGCAGATCTCTCCCCCTACGGGTAAGCAAAGGGAATGGCTACACCTTC
CDR3: CASRSLPLRVSKGNGYTF

size: -
D: TRBD2
J: TRBJ2-3
V: TRBV7-2
DNA: TGTGCCAGCAGCTTAGGAGGGAGGGCAGATACGCAGTATTTT
CDR3: CASSLGGRADTQYF

size: -
D: TRBD2
J: TRBJ2-5
V: TRBV19
DNA: TGTGCCAGTAGTACACTAGCGGGGGGCGGGGAGACCCAGTACTTC
CDR3: CASSTLAGGGETQYF

size: -
D: -
J: TRBJ2-6
V: TRBV6-6
DNA: TGTGCCAGCAGCATAGTGAGGGGAGACGCCAACGTCCTGACTTTC
CDR3: CASSIVRGDANVLTF

size: once
D: TRBD1
J: TRBJ1-4
V: TRBV19
DNA: TGTGCCAGTAGTATGTTAGGGGGCGGACGCGAAAAACTGTTTTTT
CDR3: CASSMLGGGREKLFF

size: few
D: TRBD1
J: TRBJ1-1
V: TRBV11-3
DNA: TGTGCCAGCAGCCGAGGGACAGGGAACACTGAAGCTTTCTTT
CDR3: CASSRGTGNTEAFF

size: -
D: -
J: TRBJ2-2
V: TRBV7-2
DNA: TGTGCCGGCGAGGACGGGGTCACCGGGGAGCTGTTTTTT
CDR3: CAGEDGVTGELFF

size: -
D: -
J: TRBJ1-1
V: TRBV6-1
DNA: TGTGCCAGCAGTGAAGGTTTACAGGTTGGGGCTTTCTTT
CDR3: CASSEGLQVGAFF

size: -
D: TRBD1
J: TRBJ1-4
V: TRBV14
DNA: TGTGCCAGCAGCCGGCCGGGACAGGGAGGAGGTGAAAAACTGTTTTTT
CDR3: CASSRPGQGGGEKLFF

size: medium-sized
D: -
J: TRBJ2-5
V: TRBV29-1
DNA: TGCAGCGTTGATATAGGACAGCGAAACTTC
CDR3: CSVDIGQRNF